The clone carrying this T cell receptor (beta chain) was recorded at least ten times. Its specificity is unknown. CDR1 is MNHEY and CDR2 is SVGAGI in the germline V gene. The junction had 3 bases not matched to a gene; V was cut back by 0 bases and J by 0 bases. The CDR3 totals 16 residues. These data originate in a study of T-cell reconstitution after alpha-beta-depleted transplantation in children. General observations from the study: Day-60 TCRbeta diversity that was high in some patients was derived from surviving recipient T cells and thymic progenitors. Reportedly, roughly two months post-transplant, alpha-beta T cells arose from several hundred expanded graft clones.

As it was prepared, the TCRbeta library received unique molecular identifiers. MiXCR was run by TCRdb on the PCR reads, yielding one entry per CDR3 protein. The sample lists roughly 340,000 distinct CDR3 sequences, under 20% occurring once. This clonotype was obtained from a male patient between 2 and 15 years old who had a stem cell transplant for acute lymphoblastic leukemia, so the T cells may come from the graft donor. The sequencing here drew on PBMCs, mostly from graft donor cells, taken 360 days after TCRalphabeta/CD19-depleted stem cell transplant. The chain has TRBV6-5 and TRBJ2-3; 7 nucleotides match TRBD2. The CDR3 loop reads CASSYSKRGSTDTQYF. In nucleotides, the CDR3 is TGTGCCAGCAGTTACTCGAAGCGGGGTAGCACAGATACGCAGTATTTT.